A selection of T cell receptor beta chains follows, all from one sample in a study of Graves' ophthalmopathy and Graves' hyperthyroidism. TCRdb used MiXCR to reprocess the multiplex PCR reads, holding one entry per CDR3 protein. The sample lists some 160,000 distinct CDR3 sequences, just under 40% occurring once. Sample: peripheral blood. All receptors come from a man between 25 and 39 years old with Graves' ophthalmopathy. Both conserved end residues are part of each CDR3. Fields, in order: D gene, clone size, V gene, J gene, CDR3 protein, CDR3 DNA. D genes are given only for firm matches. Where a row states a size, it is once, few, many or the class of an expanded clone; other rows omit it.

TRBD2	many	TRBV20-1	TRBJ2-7	CSARSSGAYEQYF	TGCAGTGCTAGGTCTAGCGGGGCCTACGAGCAGTACTTC
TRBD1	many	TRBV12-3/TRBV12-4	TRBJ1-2	CASSRTGGANGYTF	TGTGCCAGCAGCCGTACAGGGGGCGCAAATGGCTACACCTTC
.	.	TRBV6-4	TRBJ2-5	CASSYSMIDGTQYF	TGTGCCAGCAGTTACTCGATGATCGACGGGACCCAGTACTTC
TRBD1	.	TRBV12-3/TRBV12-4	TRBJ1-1	CASSQWTGDEAFF	TGTGCCAGCAGTCAATGGACAGGGGACGAAGCTTTCTTT
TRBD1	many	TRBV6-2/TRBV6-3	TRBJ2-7	CASIGLDRGYYEQYF	TGTGCCAGCATAGGCCTGGACAGGGGATACTACGAGCAGTACTTC
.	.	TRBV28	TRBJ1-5	CASSSRPSTDQPQHF	TGTGCCAGCAGTTCCCGACCCAGTACGGATCAGCCCCAGCATTTT
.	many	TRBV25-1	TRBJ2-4	CASSEAGQGKNIQYF	TGTGCCAGCAGCGAAGCCGGGCAAGGGAAAAACATTCAGTACTTC
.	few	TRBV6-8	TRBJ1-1	CASRAKNGEGNTEAFF	TGTGCCAGCAGGGCGAAAAACGGTGAAGGGAACACTGAAGCTTTCTTT
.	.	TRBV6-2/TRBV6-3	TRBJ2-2	CASRGVVTGELFF	TGTGCCAGCAGGGGAGTTGTGACCGGGGAGCTGTTTTTT
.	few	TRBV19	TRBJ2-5	CASPGTPHQETQYF	TGTGCCTCTCCCGGGACCCCGCACCAAGAGACCCAGTACTTC
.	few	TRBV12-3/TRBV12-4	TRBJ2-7	CASSPPTARYEQYF	TGTGCCAGCAGTCCTCCGACAGCCCGATACGAGCAGTACTTC
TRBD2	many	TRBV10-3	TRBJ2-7	CALGEGRAYEQYF	TGTGCCCTTGGGGAGGGACGAGCCTACGAGCAGTACTTC
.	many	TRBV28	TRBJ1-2	CASSPPGPHYGYTF	TGTGCCAGCAGTCCCCCCGGGCCGCACTATGGCTACACCTTC
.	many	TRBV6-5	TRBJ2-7	CASSYGRTPVSEQYF	TGTGCCAGCAGTTACGGGCGGACGCCCGTGAGCGAGCAGTACTTC
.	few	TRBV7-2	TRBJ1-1	CASSDSGHLNTEAFF	TGTGCCAGCAGCGACTCGGGACACCTGAACACTGAAGCTTTCTTT
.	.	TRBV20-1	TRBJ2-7	CSASGGMDYEQYF	TGCAGTGCTAGTGGGGGGATGGACTACGAGCAGTACTTC
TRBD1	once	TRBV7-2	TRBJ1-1	CASSPAGQGTEAFF	TGTGCCAGCAGCCCAGCAGGACAGGGGACTGAAGCTTTCTTT
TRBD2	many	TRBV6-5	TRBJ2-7	CASSYSRLAGVYEQYF	TGTGCCAGCAGTTACTCTAGACTAGCGGGAGTTTACGAGCAGTACTTC
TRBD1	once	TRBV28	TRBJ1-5	CASITGRGLWDQPQHF	TGTGCCAGCATCACGGGGAGGGGGCTATGGGATCAGCCCCAGCATTTT
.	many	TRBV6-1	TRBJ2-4	CASSRKLQGDKNIQYF	TGTGCCAGCAGTCGAAAACTTCAGGGTGACAAAAACATTCAGTACTTC
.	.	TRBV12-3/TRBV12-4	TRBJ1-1	CASSLGAARNTEAFF	TGTGCCAGCAGTTTAGGAGCTGCCCGGAACACTGAAGCTTTCTTT
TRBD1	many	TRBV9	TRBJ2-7	CASSVAPDPGTGPYEQYF	TGTGCCAGCAGCGTAGCGCCCGACCCCGGGACAGGGCCGTACGAGCAGTACTTC
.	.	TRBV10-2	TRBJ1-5	CASSESSSSNQPQHF	TGCGCCAGCAGTGAGTCGTCCAGTAGCAATCAGCCCCAGCATTTT
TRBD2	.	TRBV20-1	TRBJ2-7	CSGRGLAGDEQYF	TGCAGTGGGAGGGGACTAGCGGGAGACGAGCAGTACTTC
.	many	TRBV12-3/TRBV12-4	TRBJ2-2	CASSPVGGGELFF	TGTGCCAGCAGCCCCGTGGGGGGAGGGGAGCTGTTTTTT
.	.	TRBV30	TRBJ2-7	CAWTRGTYEQYF	TGTGCCTGGACCAGGGGCACCTACGAGCAGTACTTC
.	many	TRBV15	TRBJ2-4	CATSRDLGSGTIGQYF	TGTGCCACCAGCAGAGATTTGGGCTCAGGGACAATTGGTCAGTACTTC
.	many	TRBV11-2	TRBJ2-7	CASSLDSPHEQYF	TGTGCCAGCAGCTTAGATTCCCCCCACGAGCAGTACTTC
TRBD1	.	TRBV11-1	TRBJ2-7	CASSLVRDRIYEQYF	TGTGCCAGCAGCTTAGTACGGGACAGAATCTACGAGCAGTACTTC
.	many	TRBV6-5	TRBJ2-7	CASWLDYEQYF	TGTGCCAGCTGGTTGGACTACGAGCAGTACTTC
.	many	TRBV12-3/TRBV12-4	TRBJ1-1	CASSPGEQQAFF	TGTGCCAGCAGCCCTGGGGAACAGCAAGCTTTCTTT
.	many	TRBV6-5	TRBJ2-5	CASSYKGTPQETQYF	TGTGCCAGCAGTTACAAAGGGACTCCCCAAGAGACCCAGTACTTC
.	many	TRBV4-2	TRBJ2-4	CASSQARTLLAKNIQYF	TGTGCCAGCAGCCAAGCTCGGACGCTTTTAGCCAAAAACATTCAGTACTTC
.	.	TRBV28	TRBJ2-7	CASSPIDATGYEQYF	TGTGCCAGCAGCCCAATTGATGCCACAGGCTACGAGCAGTACTTC
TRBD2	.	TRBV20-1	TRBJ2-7	CSVRGRESSYEQYF	TGCAGTGTCAGAGGGCGGGAGAGCTCCTACGAGCAGTACTTC
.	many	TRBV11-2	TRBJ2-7	CASSTQGFLYEQYF	TGTGCCAGCAGCACACAGGGATTCCTCTACGAGCAGTACTTC
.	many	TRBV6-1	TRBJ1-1	CASSDRDGGYTEAFF	TGTGCCAGCAGTGACAGGGACGGGGGTTACACTGAAGCTTTCTTT
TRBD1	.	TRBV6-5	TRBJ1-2	CASSYSSGGGGYTF	TGTGCCAGCAGTTACTCGTCAGGGGGCGGTGGCTACACCTTC
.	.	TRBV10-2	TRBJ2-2	CANSTSTGELFF	TGCGCCAACAGCACCAGTACCGGGGAGCTGTTTTTT
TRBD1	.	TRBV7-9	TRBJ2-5	CASRPTGVETQYF	TGTGCCAGCAGACCTACAGGGGTAGAGACCCAGTACTTC
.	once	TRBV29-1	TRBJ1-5	CSVANAVNQPQHF	TGCAGCGTGGCGAACGCAGTTAATCAGCCCCAGCATTTT